Below, one T cell receptor beta chain is given with its context. The record originates from a study of OX40 agonist ivuxolimab in advanced cancers. Here immunoSEQ multiplex PCR was the method, and the copy in TCRdb shows in-frame clones only, minus some. The table includes 35,000 to 40,000 clones, around 89% detected once. The material sequenced was CD4+ or CD8+ T cells sorted from blood, taken in a trial of the OX40 agonist ivuxolimab. This receptor was identified in an adult with an advanced solid tumor such as melanoma, head and neck, liver or kidney cancer.

Written as DNA, the CDR3 is TGTGCCAGTAGCCCGGACACGAATCCAGATACGCAGTATTTT. This gives the protein CASSPDTNPDTQYF. The rearrangement uses TRBV19 and TRBJ2-3; weak D call: TRBD1 (5 bases). The CDR3 covers 14 residues. Trimming stripped 6 bases from V and 4 bases from J, with 14 bases between. Per the germline V gene, CDR1 is LNHDA and CDR2 is SQIVND (reference sequence).